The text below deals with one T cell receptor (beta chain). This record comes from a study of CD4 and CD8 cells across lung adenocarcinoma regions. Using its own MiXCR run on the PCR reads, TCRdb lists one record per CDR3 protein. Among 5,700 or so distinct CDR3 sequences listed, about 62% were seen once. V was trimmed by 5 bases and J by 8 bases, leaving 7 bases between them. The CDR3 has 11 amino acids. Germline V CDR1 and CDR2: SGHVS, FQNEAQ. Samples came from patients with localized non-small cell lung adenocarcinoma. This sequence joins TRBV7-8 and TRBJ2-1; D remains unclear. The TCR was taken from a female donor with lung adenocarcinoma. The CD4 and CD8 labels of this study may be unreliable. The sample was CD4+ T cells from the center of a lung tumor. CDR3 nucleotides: TGTGCCAGCAGCCCGTATGATGAGCAGTTCTTC. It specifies CASSPYDEQFF.